These 2 T cell receptor beta chains share one sample of origin, sequenced in a study of cytomegalovirus exposure and HLA in healthy donors. This table comes from immunoSEQ multiplex PCR, and its TCRdb copy is limited to in-frame clones, with some not included. The table shows 130,000 to 150,000 clones, with 70% to 90% occurring only once. What was sequenced was PBMCs. The source is a young woman in good health and CMV-seropositive.

The chain couples TRBV19 to TRBJ2-5, with 7 nucleotides matching TRBD1. Germline V gives CDR1 LNHDA, CDR2 SQIVND (reference sequence). CDR3 length: 12 residues. V dropped 6 bases and J dropped 9; count of bases not matched to a gene: 7. CDR3 region: CASRRDQGAQYF. In DNA, the CDR3 is TGTGCCAGTAGAAGGGATCAGGGGGCCCAGTACTTC.

The chain has TRBV28 and TRBJ1-5; D ambiguous. V lost 2 bases and J 9 bases, leaving 11 bases between the germline ends. Germline assignment: CDR1 MDHEN and CDR2 SYDVKM. This CDR3 comprises 13 residues. The CDR3 region is CASSLEGVLPQHF. The CDR3 DNA is TGTGCCAGCAGTTTAGAGGGAGTACTGCCCCAGCATTTT.